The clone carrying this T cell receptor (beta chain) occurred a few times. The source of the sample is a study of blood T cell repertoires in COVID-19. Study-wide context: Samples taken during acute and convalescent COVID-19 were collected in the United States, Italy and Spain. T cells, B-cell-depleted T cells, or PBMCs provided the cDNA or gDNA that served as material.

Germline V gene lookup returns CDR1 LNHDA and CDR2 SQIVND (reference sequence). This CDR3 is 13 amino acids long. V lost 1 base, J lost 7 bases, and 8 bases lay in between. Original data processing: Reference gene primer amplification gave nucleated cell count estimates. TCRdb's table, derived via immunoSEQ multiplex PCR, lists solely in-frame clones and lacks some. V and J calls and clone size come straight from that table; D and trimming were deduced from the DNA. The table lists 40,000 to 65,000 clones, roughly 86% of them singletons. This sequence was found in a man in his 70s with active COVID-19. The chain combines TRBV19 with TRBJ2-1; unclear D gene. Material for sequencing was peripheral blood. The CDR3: CASSIGARNEQFF. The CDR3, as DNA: TGTGCCAGTAGTATAGGGGCAAGGAATGAGCAGTTCTTC.